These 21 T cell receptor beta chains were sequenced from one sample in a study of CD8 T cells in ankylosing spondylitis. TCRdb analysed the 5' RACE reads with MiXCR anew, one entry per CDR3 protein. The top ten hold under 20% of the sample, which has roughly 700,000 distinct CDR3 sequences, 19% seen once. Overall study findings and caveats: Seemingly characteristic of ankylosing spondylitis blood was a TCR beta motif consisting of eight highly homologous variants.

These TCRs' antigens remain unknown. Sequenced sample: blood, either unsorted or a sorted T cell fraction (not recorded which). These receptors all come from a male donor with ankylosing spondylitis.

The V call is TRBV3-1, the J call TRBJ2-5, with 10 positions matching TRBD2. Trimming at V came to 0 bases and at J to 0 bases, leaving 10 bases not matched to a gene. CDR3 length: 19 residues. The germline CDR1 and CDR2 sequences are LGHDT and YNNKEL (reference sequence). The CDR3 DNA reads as TGTGCCAGCAGCCAAGATTCCCTATCTAGCGGGAGATACCAAGAGACCCAGTACTTC. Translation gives CASSQDSLSSGRYQETQYF.

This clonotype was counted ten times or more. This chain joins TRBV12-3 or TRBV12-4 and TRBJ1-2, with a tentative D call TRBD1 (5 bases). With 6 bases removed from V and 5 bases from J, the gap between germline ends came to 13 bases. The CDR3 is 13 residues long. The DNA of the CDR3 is TGTGCCAGCAGCCTATCCGGGGGGTATGGCTACACCTTC. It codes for CASSLSGGYGYTF.

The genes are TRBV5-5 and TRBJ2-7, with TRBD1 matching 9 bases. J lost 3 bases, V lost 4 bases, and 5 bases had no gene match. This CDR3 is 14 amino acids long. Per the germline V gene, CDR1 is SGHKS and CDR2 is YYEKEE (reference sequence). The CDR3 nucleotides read TGTGCCAGCAGCCGCGGGACAGGGAACTACGAGCAGTACTTC. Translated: CASSRGTGNYEQYF.

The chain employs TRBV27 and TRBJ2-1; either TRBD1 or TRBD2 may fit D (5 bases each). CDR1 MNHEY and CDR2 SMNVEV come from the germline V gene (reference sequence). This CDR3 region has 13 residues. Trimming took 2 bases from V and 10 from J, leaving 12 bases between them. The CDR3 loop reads CASSLGGNGEQFF. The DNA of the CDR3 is TGTGCCAGCAGTTTAGGGGGAAACGGCGAGCAGTTCTTC.

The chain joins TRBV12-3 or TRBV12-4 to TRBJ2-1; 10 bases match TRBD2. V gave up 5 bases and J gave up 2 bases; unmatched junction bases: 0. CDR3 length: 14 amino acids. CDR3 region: CASSGTSAYNEQFF. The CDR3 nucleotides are TGTGCCAGCAGTGGGACTAGCGCCTACAATGAGCAGTTCTTC.

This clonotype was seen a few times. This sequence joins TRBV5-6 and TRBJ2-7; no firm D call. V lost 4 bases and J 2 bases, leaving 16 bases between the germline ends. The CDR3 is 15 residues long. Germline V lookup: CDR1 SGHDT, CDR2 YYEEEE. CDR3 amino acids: CASSLGPYAAYEQYF. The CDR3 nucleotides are TGTGCCAGCAGCCTGGGCCCCTATGCGGCCTACGAGCAGTACTTC. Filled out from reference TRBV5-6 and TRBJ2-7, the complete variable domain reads DAGVTQSPTHLIKTRGQQVTLRCSPKSGHDTVSWYQQALGQGPQFIFQYYEEEERQRGNFPDRFSGHQFPNYSSELNVNALLLGDSALYLCASSLGPYAAYEQYFGPGTRLTVT.

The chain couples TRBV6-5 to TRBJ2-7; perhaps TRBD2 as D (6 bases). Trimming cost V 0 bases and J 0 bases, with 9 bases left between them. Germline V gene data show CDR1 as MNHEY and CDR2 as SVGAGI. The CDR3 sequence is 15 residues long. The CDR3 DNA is TGTGCCAGCAGTTACTCGACGCGGGGCTCCTACGAGCAGTACTTC. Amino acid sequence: CASSYSTRGSYEQYF.

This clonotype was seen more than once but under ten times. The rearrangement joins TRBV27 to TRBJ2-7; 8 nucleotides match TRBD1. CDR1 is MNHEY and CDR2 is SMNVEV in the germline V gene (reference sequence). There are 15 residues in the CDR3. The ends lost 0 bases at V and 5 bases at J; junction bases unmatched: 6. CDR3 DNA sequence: TGTGCCAGCAGTTTATCATCCGGGACAGGCAACGAGCAGTACTTC. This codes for CASSLSSGTGNEQYF.

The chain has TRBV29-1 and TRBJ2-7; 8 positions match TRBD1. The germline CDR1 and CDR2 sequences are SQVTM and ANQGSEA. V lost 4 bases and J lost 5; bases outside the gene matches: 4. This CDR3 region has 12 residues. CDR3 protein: CSVGTGSNEQYF. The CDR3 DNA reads TGCAGCGTTGGGACAGGGTCGAACGAGCAGTACTTC.

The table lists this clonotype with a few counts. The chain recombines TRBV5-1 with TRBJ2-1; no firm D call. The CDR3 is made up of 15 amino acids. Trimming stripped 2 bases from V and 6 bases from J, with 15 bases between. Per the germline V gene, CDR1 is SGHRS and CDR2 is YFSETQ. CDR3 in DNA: TGCGCCAGCAGCTTACGCAACACCAATCGCAATGAGCAGTTCTTC. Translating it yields CASSLRNTNRNEQFF.

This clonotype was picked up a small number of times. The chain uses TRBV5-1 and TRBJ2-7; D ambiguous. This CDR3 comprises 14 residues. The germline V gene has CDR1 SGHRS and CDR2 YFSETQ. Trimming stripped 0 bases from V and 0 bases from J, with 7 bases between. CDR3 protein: CASSLGEASYEQYF. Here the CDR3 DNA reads TGCGCCAGCAGCTTGGGAGAAGCCTCCTACGAGCAGTACTTC.

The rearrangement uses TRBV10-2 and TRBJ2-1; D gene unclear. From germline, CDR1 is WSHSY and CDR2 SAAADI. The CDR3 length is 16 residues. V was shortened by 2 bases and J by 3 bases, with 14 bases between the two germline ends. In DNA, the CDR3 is TGCGCCAGCAGTGAGGTGGGAATTACTATCTACAATGAGCAGTTCTTC. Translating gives CASSEVGITIYNEQFF.

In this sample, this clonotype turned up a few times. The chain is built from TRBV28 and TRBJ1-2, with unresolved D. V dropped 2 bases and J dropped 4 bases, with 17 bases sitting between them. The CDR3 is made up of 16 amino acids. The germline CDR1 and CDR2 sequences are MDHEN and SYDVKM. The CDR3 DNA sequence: TGTGCCAGCAGTTTAGGTGGCGGGTCAAGGTCCTATGGCTACACCTTC. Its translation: CASSLGGGSRSYGYTF.

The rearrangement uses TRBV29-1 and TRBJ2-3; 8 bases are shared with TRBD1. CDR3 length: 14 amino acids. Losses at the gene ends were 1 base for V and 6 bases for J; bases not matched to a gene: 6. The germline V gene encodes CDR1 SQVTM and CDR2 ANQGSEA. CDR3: CSVEGDRMWDTQYF. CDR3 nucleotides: TGCAGCGTTGAAGGGGACAGGATGTGGGATACGCAGTATTTT.

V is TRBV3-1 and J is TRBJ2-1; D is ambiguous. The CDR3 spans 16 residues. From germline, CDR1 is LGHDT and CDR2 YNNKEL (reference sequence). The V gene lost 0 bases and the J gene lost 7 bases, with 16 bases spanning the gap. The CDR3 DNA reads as TGTGCCAGCAGCCAAGAAAGAAGGTCCAATAAGAATGAGCAGTTCTTC. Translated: CASSQERRSNKNEQFF.

Here the CDR3 DNA reads TGTGCCATCAGTAGGGGACTAGCGGCGGAAAAAGAGACCCAGTACTTC. It yields the protein CAISRGLAAEKETQYF. The gene calls are TRBV10-3 and TRBJ2-5; 11 bases are a match to TRBD2. Germline V CDR1 and CDR2: ENHRY, SYGVKD. The V and J ends lost 5 bases and 3 bases, in that order; junction bases with no gene match: 8. This CDR3 comprises 16 residues.

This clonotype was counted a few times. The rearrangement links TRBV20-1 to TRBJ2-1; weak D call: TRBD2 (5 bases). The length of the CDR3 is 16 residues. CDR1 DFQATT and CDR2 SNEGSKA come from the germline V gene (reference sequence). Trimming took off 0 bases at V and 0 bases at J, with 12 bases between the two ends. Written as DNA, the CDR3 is TGCAGTGCTAGAGATTACCGGGATAGCTCCTACAATGAGCAGTTCTTC. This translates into CSARDYRDSSYNEQFF.

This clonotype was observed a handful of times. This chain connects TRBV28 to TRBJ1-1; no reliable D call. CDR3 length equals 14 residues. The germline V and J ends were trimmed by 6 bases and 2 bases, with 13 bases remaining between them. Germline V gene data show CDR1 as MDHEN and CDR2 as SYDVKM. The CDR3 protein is CASSPPGPNTEAFF. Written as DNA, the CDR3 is TGTGCCAGCAGCCCCCCCGGTCCTAACACTGAAGCTTTCTTT.

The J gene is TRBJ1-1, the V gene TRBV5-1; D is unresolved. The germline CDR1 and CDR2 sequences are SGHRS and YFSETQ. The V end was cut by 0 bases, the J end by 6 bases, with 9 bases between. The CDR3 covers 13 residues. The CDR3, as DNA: TGCGCCAGCAGCTTGGAGGGCAACGCTGAAGCTTTCTTT. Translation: CASSLEGNAEAFF.

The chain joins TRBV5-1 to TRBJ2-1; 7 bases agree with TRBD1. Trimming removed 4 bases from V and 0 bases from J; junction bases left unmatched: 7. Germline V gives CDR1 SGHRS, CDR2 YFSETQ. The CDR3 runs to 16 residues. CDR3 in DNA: TGCGCCAGCAGCCCGACCTACAGGGGCTCCTACAATGAGCAGTTCTTC. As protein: CASSPTYRGSYNEQFF.

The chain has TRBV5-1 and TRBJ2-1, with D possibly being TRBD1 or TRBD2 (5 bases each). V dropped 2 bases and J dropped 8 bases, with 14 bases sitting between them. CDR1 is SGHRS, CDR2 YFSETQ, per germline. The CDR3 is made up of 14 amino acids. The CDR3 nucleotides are TGCGCCAGCAGCTTCGGGGCCCCCCTGGATGAGCAGTTCTTC. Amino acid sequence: CASSFGAPLDEQFF.